These 13 T cell receptor beta chains originate from one sample sequenced in a study of cytomegalovirus exposure and HLA in healthy donors. In the PCR, 60 Vbeta and 13 Jbeta primers were used. Profiling relied on immunoSEQ multiplex PCR, and the TCRdb table lists in-frame clones only, not all of them. The data contain under 150,000 clones, 8.9% of them singletons. The sample comprised PBMCs. The receptors here all came from a woman between 40 and 55 years old in good health and CMV-seropositive.

Note on this clone: The identical CDR3 is also encoded by other nucleotide sequences in the sample. The chain recombines TRBV2 with TRBJ2-7; D not resolved. Germline assignment: CDR1 SNHLY and CDR2 FYNNEI. V shed 3 bases and J shed 3 bases, with 9 bases lying between them. This CDR3 comprises 13 residues. The CDR3 loop is CASSEARSYEQYF. The CDR3 DNA reads TGTGCCAGCAGTGAGGCCAGAAGCTACGAGCAGTACTTC.

This chain joins TRBV25-1 and TRBJ2-5; D ambiguous. The CDR3 consists of 15 residues. Germline CDR1 reads MGHDK; CDR2 reads SYGVNS. Trimming took off 3 bases at V and 2 bases at J, with 13 bases between the two ends. The CDR3 DNA reads TGTGCCAGCAGTGACCCCACCACAATTCAAGAGACCCAGTACTTC. It encodes CASSDPTTIQETQYF. Full variable domain (outside the CDR3, taken from reference TRBV25-1 and TRBJ2-5): EADIYQTPRYLVIGTGKKITLECSQTMGHDKMYWYQQDPGMELHLIHYSYGVNSTEKGDLSSESTVSRIRTEHFPLTLESARPSHTSQYLCASSDPTTIQETQYFGPGTRLLVL.

There are a few counts of this clone. The chain is built from TRBV6-5 and TRBJ1-1; tentatively, D is TRBD1 (5 bases). The CDR3 sequence is 14 residues long. With 5 bases removed from V and 1 base from J, the gap between germline ends came to 11 bases. Germline V lookup: CDR1 MNHEY, CDR2 SVGAGI. The CDR3, as DNA: TGTGCCAGCAGTAACGGGGGTCCGAACACTGAAGCTTTCTTT. Translating it yields CASSNGGPNTEAFF.

This clone has just a few counts. The chain carries TRBV29-1 and TRBJ1-2; tentative D call: TRBD1 (6 bases). V dropped 6 bases and J dropped 7 bases, with 15 bases sitting between them. This CDR3 is built from 12 residues. From germline, CDR1 is SQVTM and CDR2 ANQGSEA. CDR3 sequence: CSVWTAASGYTF. CDR3 coding DNA: TGCAGCGTGTGGACAGCCGCGAGTGGCTACACCTTC.

This rearrangement joins TRBV5-1 to TRBJ1-2; TRBD1 is a possible D gene (5 bases). The CDR3 loop spans 15 amino acids. The germline V and J ends were trimmed by 4 bases and 3 bases, with 16 bases remaining between them. The germline V gene has CDR1 SGHRS and CDR2 YFSETQ. The CDR3 DNA reads TGCGCCAGCAGCCCCCAAGGTGGGGACTACTATGGCTACACCTTC. Translating gives CASSPQGGDYYGYTF.

This rearrangement joins TRBV7-9 to TRBJ2-5; 9 nucleotides agree with TRBD1. J lost 0 bases, V lost 5 bases, and 7 bases had no gene match. CDR1 and CDR2 from the germline V gene are SEHNR and FQNEAQ (reference sequence). CDR3 length equals 16 residues. This chain's CDR3 is CASSVGQGLYQETQYF. Here the CDR3 DNA reads TGTGCCAGCAGCGTCGGACAGGGGTTGTACCAAGAGACCCAGTACTTC.

This clone was seen a handful of times. The genes are TRBV7-9 and TRBJ1-2; no clear D. V was cut by 4 bases and J by 4 bases, with 7 bases left in between. The germline V gene encodes CDR1 SEHNR and CDR2 FQNEAQ (reference sequence). CDR3 length: 12 residues. CDR3 amino acids: CASSYAGYGYTF. The CDR3 coding sequence is TGTGCCAGCAGCTACGCAGGCTATGGCTACACCTTC. Variable domain in full (rest from reference TRBV7-9 and TRBJ1-2): DTGVSQNPRHKITKRGQNVTFRCDPISEHNRLYWYRQTLGQGPEFLTYFQNEAQLEKSRLLSDRFSAERPKGSFSTLEIQRTEQGDSAMYLCASSYAGYGYTFGSGTRLTVV.

This clone has only a few counts. This chain joins TRBV10-3 and TRBJ1-1; D gene uncertain. In germline, CDR1 is ENHRY, CDR2 SYGVKD. The V end lost 0 bases, the J end lost 5 bases, and 13 bases lay between the germline ends. This CDR3 is 15 amino acids long. CDR3 bases: TGTGCCATCAGTGAGTCAGAGGGTTTAGGGACTGAAGCTTTCTTT. As protein: CAISESEGLGTEAFF.

This clone was observed a single time. V is TRBV7-2 and J is TRBJ2-5; the match to TRBD2 covers 10 bases. Germline V gives CDR1 SGHTA, CDR2 FQGNSA. Trimming cost V 3 bases and J 6 bases; bases outside gene matches: 7. The CDR3 is 15 amino acids. This CDR3 is CASSLERGGLQTQYF. For the CDR3, the DNA is TGTGCCAGCAGCTTGGAGCGGGGGGGCCTTCAGACCCAGTACTTC.

The chain uses TRBV5-4 and TRBJ1-1; maybe TRBD1 (6 bases). V gave up 3 bases and J gave up 1 base, with 13 bases separating them. CDR3 length: 15 amino acids. Germline V gene sequence: CDR1 SGHNT, CDR2 YYREEE (reference sequence). This CDR3 is CASSSFPTGNTEAFF. As DNA, the CDR3 is TGTGCCAGCAGCTCCTTCCCGACAGGGAACACTGAAGCTTTCTTT.

This clone was found a few times. The rearrangement links TRBV7-2 to TRBJ1-1; 10 positions agree with TRBD1. CDR3 size: 14 residues. V was pared by 3 bases and J by 5 bases, with 3 bases of the junction left unmatched. Germline V CDR1 and CDR2: SGHTA, FQGNSA. CDR3 residues: CASSFRQGATEAFF. The CDR3 DNA reads TGTGCCAGCAGCTTCCGACAGGGGGCAACTGAAGCTTTCTTT.

The chain is built from TRBV7-2 and TRBJ2-5; TRBD1 matches 8 bases. Germline assignment: CDR1 SGHTA and CDR2 FQGNSA. This CDR3 has 14 amino acids. J was trimmed by 4 bases and V by 3 bases; bases with no gene match: 4. The CDR3 DNA follows: TGTGCCAGCAGCTTGACAGGGGTTCGAGAGACCCAGTACTTC. Protein: CASSLTGVRETQYF.

This clone was observed a few times. The chain couples TRBV25-1 to TRBJ2-5, with a possible D match to TRBD2 (6 bases). CDR1 and CDR2 (germline): MGHDK, SYGVNS. V shed 1 base and J shed 7 bases, with 22 bases lying between them. The CDR3 covers 17 residues. CDR3 in DNA: TGTGCCAGCAGTGAATCCGTGACGGGGCCGATGGGGGGGACCCAGTACTTC. Translation gives CASSESVTGPMGGTQYF.